This T cell receptor (beta chain) was identified during a study of Tregs in tolerant kidney transplant recipients. Recipients received nonmyeloablative bone marrow transplants from related graft donors, with transient mixed chimerism. Losses at the gene ends were 4 bases for V and 0 bases for J; bases not matched to a gene: 4. Germline CDR1 is SGHDN and CDR2 is FVKESK. This CDR3 is built from 16 residues. Some clones are missing from TCRdb's copy, which holds only in-frame ones; the method was immunoSEQ multiplex PCR. The table has about 50,000 clones, roughly nine tenths seen once. The source material was CD8+ T cells from blood (PBMCs), sampled 12 months after the transplant. This chain uses TRBV14 with TRBJ2-5; the match to TRBD2 covers 11 bases. The receptor was isolated from a human patient who received a combined kidney and bone marrow transplant. Some T cells may be graft donor cells. The CDR3 DNA follows: TGTGCCAGCAGCCCGAGACTAGCGGGACACCAAGAGACCCAGTACTTC. It translates to CASSPRLAGHQETQYF.